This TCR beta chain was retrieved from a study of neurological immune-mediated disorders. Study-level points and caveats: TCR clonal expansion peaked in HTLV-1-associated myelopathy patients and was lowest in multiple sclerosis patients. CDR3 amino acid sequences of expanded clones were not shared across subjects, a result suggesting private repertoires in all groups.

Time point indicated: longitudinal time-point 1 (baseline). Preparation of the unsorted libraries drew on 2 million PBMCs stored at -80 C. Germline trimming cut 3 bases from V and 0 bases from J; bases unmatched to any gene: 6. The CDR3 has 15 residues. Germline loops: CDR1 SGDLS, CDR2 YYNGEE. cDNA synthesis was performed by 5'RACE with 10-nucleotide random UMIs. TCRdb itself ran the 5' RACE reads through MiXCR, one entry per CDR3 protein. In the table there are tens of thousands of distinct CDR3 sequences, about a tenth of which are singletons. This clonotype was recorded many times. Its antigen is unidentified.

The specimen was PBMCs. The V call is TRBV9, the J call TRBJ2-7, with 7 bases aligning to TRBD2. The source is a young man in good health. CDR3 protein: CASSARGGSSYEQYF. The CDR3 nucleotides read TGTGCCAGCAGCGCCCGGGGCGGGAGCTCCTACGAGCAGTACTTC.